This TCR beta chain was retrieved from a study of Graves' ophthalmopathy and Graves' hyperthyroidism. Study context: Peripheral blood was collected at initial diagnosis, before any treatment.

V dropped 2 bases and J dropped 5 bases, with 15 bases sitting between them. CDR3 length: 15 residues. Each hyperthyroidism patient was newly diagnosed, with under 2 months' duration, and aged 18 to 65. Symptoms, serum thyroxine and TRAb, thyroid ultrasound, and orbital computed tomography formed the diagnostic basis. The table lists this clonotype with many counts. Its antigen is still unknown. Amplifying from RNA transcripts, the study obtained TCR beta CDR3 regions. HTBI-primed RT-PCR formed the first round, and a multiplex PCR formed the second. MiXCR was run by TCRdb on the multiplex PCR reads, yielding one entry per CDR3 protein. The repertoire consists of roughly 400,000 distinct CDR3 sequences, with 15% to 17% occurring once and the leading ten covering about 7%. Overall study findings and caveats: Most expanded clonotypes from thyroid (those above 0.001 frequency) were also found in blood.

This receptor was obtained from a woman between 18 and 30 years old with stable Graves' hyperthyroidism. The rearrangement uses TRBV12-3 or TRBV12-4 and TRBJ2-5; D not certain. The source material was peripheral blood. In DNA, the CDR3 is TGTGCCAGCAGTTTAACGATTGGTGGTTCGGAGACCCAGTACTTC. Its translation: CASSLTIGGSETQYF.